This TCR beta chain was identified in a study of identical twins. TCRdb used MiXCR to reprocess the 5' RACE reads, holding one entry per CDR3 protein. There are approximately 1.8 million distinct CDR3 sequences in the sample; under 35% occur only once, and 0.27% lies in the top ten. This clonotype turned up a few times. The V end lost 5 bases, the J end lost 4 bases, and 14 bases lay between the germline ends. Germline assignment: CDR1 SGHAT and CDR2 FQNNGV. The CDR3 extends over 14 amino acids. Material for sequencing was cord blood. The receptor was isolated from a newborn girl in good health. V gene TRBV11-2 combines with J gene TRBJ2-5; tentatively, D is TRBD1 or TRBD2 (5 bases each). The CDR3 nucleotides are TGTGCCAGCAGCCGATCTACAGGACTAGAGACCCAGTACTTC. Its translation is CASSRSTGLETQYF.